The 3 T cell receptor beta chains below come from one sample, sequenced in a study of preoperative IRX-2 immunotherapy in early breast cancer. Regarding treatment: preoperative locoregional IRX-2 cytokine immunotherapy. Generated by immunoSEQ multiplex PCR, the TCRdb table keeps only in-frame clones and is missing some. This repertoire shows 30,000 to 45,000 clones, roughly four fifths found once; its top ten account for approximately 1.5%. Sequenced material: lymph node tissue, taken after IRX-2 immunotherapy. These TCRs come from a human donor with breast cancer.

CDR3 residues: CASSRLSYEQYF. Here the CDR3 DNA reads TGTGCCAGCAGCCGACTATCCTACGAGCAGTACTTC. The V and J genes are TRBV6-8 and TRBJ2-7; D possibly corresponds to TRBD2 (5 bases). CDR3 length equals 12 residues. Trimming removed 6 bases at V and 1 base at J, with 7 bases between. Germline CDR1 reads MNHGY; CDR2 reads SAAAGT.

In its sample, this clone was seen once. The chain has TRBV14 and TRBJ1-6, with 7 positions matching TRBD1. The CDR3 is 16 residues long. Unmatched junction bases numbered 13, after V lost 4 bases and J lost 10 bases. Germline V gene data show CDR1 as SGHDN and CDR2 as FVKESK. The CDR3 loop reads CASSPLSGTAISPLHF. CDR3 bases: TGTGCCAGCAGCCCGCTGTCAGGGACAGCAATCTCACCCCTCCACTTT.

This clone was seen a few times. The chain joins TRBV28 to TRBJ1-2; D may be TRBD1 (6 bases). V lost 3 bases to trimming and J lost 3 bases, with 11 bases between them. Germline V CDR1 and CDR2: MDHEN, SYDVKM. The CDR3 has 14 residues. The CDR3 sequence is CASSFRDRHYGYTF. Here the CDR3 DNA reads TGTGCCAGCAGTTTCCGCGACAGGCACTATGGCTACACCTTC.